This T cell receptor beta chain was retrieved from a study of radiation and T cells in renal cell carcinoma. Study results and limitations: In blood, top tumor clones expanded by 2 weeks, shrinking by 4.

Worth noting for this clone: The antigen remains unidentified.

The data were produced by immunoSEQ multiplex PCR, yet TCRdb's version contains in-frame clones alone and is incomplete. The sample comprises 100,000 to 150,000 clones, approximately 85% of which are singletons, and 5.8% rests with the top ten. CDR1 and CDR2 from the germline V gene are SGHRS and YFSETQ. V dropped 4 bases and J dropped 0; count of bases not matched to a gene: 10. CDR3 size: 18 residues. The time point denotes: blood 2 weeks post-SBRT. Treatment denoted: 15 Gy SBRT to primary tumor, nephrectomy 4 weeks later. This receptor was identified in a man over 45 with renal cell carcinoma. Sequenced here: blood, sampled from a patient whose treatment included radiotherapy and nephrectomy. This chain uses TRBV5-1 with TRBJ2-6; 7 nucleotides line up with TRBD1. CDR3: CASSTRTGRSSGANVLTF. CDR3 bases: TGCGCCAGCAGCACCCGGACAGGCAGAAGCTCTGGGGCCAACGTCCTGACTTTC.